This T cell receptor beta chain appears in the sequencing data of a study of human versus mouse CDR3 diversity and MHC coevolution (dated by TCRdb to 2015 to 2018). About the full investigation: The immunoSEQ assay was reported to detect one in 200,000 T cells and to minimize amplification bias from multiplex PCR. Across the mouse and human samples, each sample yielded between 0.6 x 10^7 and 1.6 x 10^7 valid reads. Human naive CD4 T cell repertoires were used as a reference for TCR selection on multiple MHC II alleles and were compared with human-TCR-locus transgenic mice carrying single MHC II. The human cohort was made up of three healthy volunteer blood donors, who at collection were aged 30 to 40, 40 to 50 and 60 to 70, one donor in each range. The study at large found these results: The lowest clonal inequality scores among all compared groups were observed in two of the three human donors. According to iCHAO1 estimates, humans had the largest TCR beta repertoire, 1.5 million to 2 million clonotypes, which was attributed likely to selection by multiple MHC II molecules. On average, more CDR3 deletions and insertions were observed in humans than in mice, indicating greater exonuclease and TdT activity. Because human T cells were selected on six or seven MHC II alleles, repertoire diversity in humans and mice was not considered directly comparable.

The CDR3 spans 17 residues, from the cysteine through the phenylalanine. Just the 51-base CDR3 DNA is kept, in frame starting at base 1. Relative to germline, V is missing 4 bases and J is missing 6 bases, with 13 bases of the junction outside any gene match. Reading the germline V gene (reference sequence) gives CDR1 MNHEY and CDR2 SMNVEV. About this clone itself: Its antigen is currently not known. The input lacks base qualities; no much larger clone sits a single base away.

Naive CD4 T cells, defined as CD45RO-negative and CD62L-positive, were isolated from PBMCs by fluorescence-activated cell sorting. Around 50 ml of fresh peripheral blood was drawn per donor, and PBMCs were isolated by Ficoll density centrifugation. Cell sorting was carried out on a FACSAria III instrument, and a purity above 85% was achieved for all samples. The QIAGEN blood and tissue kit was used to extract genomic DNA from sorted cells, and the DNA was quantified on a NanoDrop 1000. Using multiplex PCR of genomic DNA, the immunoSEQ platform deep sequenced and quantified the TCR alpha and beta chains. Per the original workflow: TCR sequences were annotated using IMGT gene and region definitions. Out-of-frame rearrangements were taken as a proxy for the preselection repertoire and were compared with in-frame clonotypes. Repertoire size was estimated with the iCHAO1 estimator supplied with the immunoSEQ platform. A Gini index, which is based on the Lorenz curve, was applied to in-frame amino acid clonotypes to measure clonal inequality. The intersect function of the R package tcR was used to count shared clonotypes, and the Jaccard index was used to score similarity. Frequencies of V, J and V-J usage were subjected to principal component analysis with the R prcomp function, without normalization. Not all clones reach the TCRdb copy of this immuneACCESS table, which keeps in-frame sequences only. Checked studies attribute under half of the gap to unresolved V genes and leave the rest unexplained. That table gives V, J and clone size, and the DNA gave D and trimming. Across this sample there are about 81,000 clones, with just over 90% seen only once. The ten largest make up 1.3% to 1.5% of the sample.

Sequenced input: naive CD4+ T cells from blood. The cell subset or site label corresponds to: CD45RO-negative CD62L-positive naive CD4 T cells. This receptor was identified in a person between 25 and 69 years old in good health. This sequence uses TRBV27 and TRBJ2-1; 9 central bases correspond to TRBD2. The CDR3 region reads CASSYQELAGDINEQFF. The DNA reads TGTGCCAGCAGTTACCAAGAGTTAGCGGGAGACATCAATGAGCAGTTCTTC.